Presented here are 18 T cell receptor beta chains from one specimen sequenced in a study of blood T cell repertoires in COVID-19. Produced via immunoSEQ multiplex PCR; TCRdb's table is partial and in-frame only. This sample carries fewer than 200,000 clones, under 90% of them seen once, and the ten largest clones take 6.9%. Material for sequencing was peripheral blood. The receptors come from a man between 60 and 75 years old with acute or convalescent COVID-19.

This clone was observed a single time. The chain combines TRBV19 with TRBJ2-1, with D possibly being TRBD2 (6 bases). Looked up from germline, CDR1 is LNHDA and CDR2 is SQIVND (reference sequence). V was trimmed by 5 bases and J by 8 bases, leaving 16 bases between them. This CDR3 has 14 residues. The chain's CDR3 is CASSPDGLFYEQFF. CDR3 DNA sequence: TGTGCCAGTAGTCCAGACGGACTATTCTATGAGCAGTTCTTC.

The chain couples TRBV6-5 to TRBJ1-5, with 10 bases identical to TRBD1. The V and J ends lost 6 bases and 10 bases, in that order; junction bases with no gene match: 12. The CDR3 spans 15 residues. Looked up from germline, CDR1 is MNHEY and CDR2 is SVGAGI. In DNA, the CDR3 is TGTGCCAGCAGATCGACAGGGGGCCGTTTTACACCCCAGCATTTT. It encodes CASRSTGGRFTPQHF.

This clone has just a few counts. In DNA form, the CDR3 reads TGTGCCAGTAGTATAGCAGGGCGACTCGGCTACGAGCAGTACTTC. Protein product: CASSIAGRLGYEQYF. The V and J genes are TRBV19 and TRBJ2-7; weak D call: TRBD1 (5 bases). Between the trimmed V and J ends, which lost 1 base and 3 bases, there was a span of 13 bases. This CDR3 region has 15 residues. Germline values: CDR1 LNHDA, CDR2 SQIVND (reference sequence).

CDR3 protein: CASLGWDRGEKLFF. The CDR3 DNA reads TGTGCCAGCTTAGGGTGGGACAGGGGTGAAAAACTGTTTTTT. The chain combines TRBV2 with TRBJ1-4; 10 bases line up with TRBD1. Germline V gene data show CDR1 as SNHLY and CDR2 as FYNNEI. After removal of 8 bases from V and 7 bases from J, the junction contained 7 bases not matched to a gene. This CDR3 spans 14 amino acids.

V usage is TRBV6-4 and J usage is TRBJ2-1; no definite D call. The CDR3 is 15 amino acids. Germline CDR1 reads MRHNA; CDR2 reads SNTAGT. With 3 bases removed from V and 0 bases from J, the gap between germline ends came to 9 bases. This CDR3 reads CASSETASSYNEQFF. DNA for the CDR3: TGTGCCAGCAGTGAGACCGCTAGCTCCTACAATGAGCAGTTCTTC.

The J gene is TRBJ1-2, the V gene TRBV6-2 or TRBV6-3; D perhaps matches TRBD1 (6 bases). This CDR3 has 16 residues. V gave up 5 bases and J gave up 4 bases, with 20 bases separating them. Germline V gene sequence: CDR1 MNHEY, CDR2 SVGEGT. This CDR3 is CASSRQGHALPYGYTF. The CDR3 coding sequence is TGTGCCAGCAGTCGTCAGGGGCACGCACTTCCCTATGGCTACACCTTC.

V gene TRBV7-2 combines with J gene TRBJ1-5; D is uncertain. Trimming removed 6 bases from V and 0 bases from J, with 6 bases in between. The CDR3 runs 13 residues. The germline V gene encodes CDR1 SGHTA and CDR2 FQGNSA. The CDR3 region is CASRPSSNQPQHF. CDR3 sequence (DNA): TGTGCCAGCAGGCCCAGTAGCAATCAGCCCCAGCATTTT.

The chain is built from TRBV4-2 and TRBJ1-5, with D possibly being TRBD1 (5 bases). V dropped 5 bases and J dropped 4 bases, with 12 bases sitting between them. CDR3 size: 14 residues. CDR1 and CDR2 (germline): LGHNA, YNFKEQ. CDR3 in DNA: TGTGCCAGCAGCGGGGGGTACAATAATCAGCCCCAGCATTTT. As protein: CASSGGYNNQPQHF.

The chain couples TRBV5-1 to TRBJ1-1, with D perhaps matching TRBD1 (5 bases). The CDR3 spans 14 residues. Germline CDR1 is SGHRS and CDR2 is YFSETQ. Trimming removed 7 bases from V and 1 base from J, with 14 bases in between. The CDR3 coding sequence is TGCGCCAGCCGGCCCTTCCAGGGGAACACTGAAGCTTTCTTT. It specifies CASRPFQGNTEAFF.

The genes are TRBV5-4 and TRBJ2-3; D is perhaps TRBD2 (5 bases). CDR3 length equals 14 residues. Trimming took 1 base from V and 4 from J, leaving 10 bases between them. Looked up from germline, CDR1 is SGHNT and CDR2 is YYREEE (reference sequence). The CDR3 loop is CASSLRGFADTQYF. DNA of the CDR3: TGTGCCAGCAGCTTGCGGGGATTCGCAGATACGCAGTATTTT.

The chain combines TRBV19 with TRBJ2-4, with 9 positions matching TRBD1. The CDR3 has 15 amino acids. Trimming cost V 2 bases and J 3 bases; bases outside gene matches: 2. The V gene's germline CDR1 is LNHDA and CDR2 SQIVND (reference sequence). In nucleotides, the CDR3 is TGTGCCAGTAGTATACGGACAGGGGACAAAAACATTCAGTACTTC. Translating it yields CASSIRTGDKNIQYF.

The sample holds one count of this clone. The chain employs TRBV9 and TRBJ2-2; 15 bases map to TRBD2. Trimming cost V 3 bases and J 1 base; bases outside gene matches: 4. Per germline, CDR1 SGDLS and CDR2 YYNGEE. This CDR3 region has 18 residues. The CDR3 DNA sequence: TGTGCCAGCAGCGGGACTAGCGGGAGGGCCCGGAACACCGGGGAGCTGTTTTTT. It codes for CASSGTSGRARNTGELFF.

The chain couples TRBV2 to TRBJ2-1, with 7 positions matching TRBD2. Germline values: CDR1 SNHLY, CDR2 FYNNEI. Unmatched junction bases numbered 4, after V lost 10 bases and J lost 1 base. The CDR3 contains 13 residues. In DNA form, the CDR3 reads TGTGCCACTCTAGCGGTTTCCTACAATGAGCAGTTCTTC. Residues: CATLAVSYNEQFF.

The V call is TRBV9, the J call TRBJ2-1, with D possibly matching TRBD2 (6 bases). Trimming stripped 2 bases from V and 15 bases from J, with 24 bases between. Germline loops: CDR1 SGDLS, CDR2 YYNGEE. The CDR3 is made up of 15 amino acids. For the CDR3, the DNA is TGTGCCAGCAGCGTTCATTCGGGCGGAGGAGGGTATCTGTTCTTC. The encoded protein is CASSVHSGGGGYLFF.

The chain employs TRBV9 and TRBJ2-7; the match to TRBD1 covers 7 bases. After removal of 4 bases from V and 2 bases from J, the junction contained 3 bases not matched to a gene. Germline V gives CDR1 SGDLS, CDR2 YYNGEE. The CDR3 runs to 13 residues. CDR3 in DNA: TGTGCCAGCAGCCAAGGACAGGCCTACGAGCAGTACTTC. The encoded protein is CASSQGQAYEQYF.

CDR3 sequence (DNA): TGCGCCAGCAGCCAGGGACTTAGAGAAGAGACCCAGTACTTC. Translated, it gives CASSQGLREETQYF. This sequence joins TRBV5-1 and TRBJ2-5; tentatively, D is TRBD2 (6 bases). The CDR3 covers 14 residues. The germline gives CDR1 SGHRS, CDR2 YFSETQ. Trimming removed 4 bases from V and 3 bases from J, with 13 bases in between. Together with reference TRBV5-1 and TRBJ2-5, the CDR3 gives the full variable domain: KAGVTQTPRYLIKTRGQQVTLSCSPISGHRSVSWYQQTPGQGLQFLFEYFSETQRNKGNFPGRFSGRQFSNSRSEMNVSTLELGDSALYLCASSQGLREETQYFGPGTRLLVL.

The chain employs TRBV4-2 and TRBJ1-4; 12 nucleotides match TRBD1. CDR3 length: 17 amino acids. V lost 3 bases and J lost 5; bases outside the gene matches: 7. CDR1 and CDR2 from the germline V gene are LGHNA and YNFKEQ. CDR3 coding DNA: TGTGCCAGCAGCCACCCGGGGACAGGGGGCGTCAATGAAAAACTGTTTTTT. As protein: CASSHPGTGGVNEKLFF.

The V gene is TRBV6-1, the J gene TRBJ1-2; tentatively, D is TRBD1 (5 bases). V lost 0 bases to trimming and J lost 5 bases, with 13 bases between them. Germline V CDR1 and CDR2: MNHNS, SASEGT. This CDR3 has 15 amino acids. CDR3 DNA: TGTGCCAGCAGTGAAGCGCACAGGCCCTATTATGGCTACACCTTC. This encodes CASSEAHRPYYGYTF.